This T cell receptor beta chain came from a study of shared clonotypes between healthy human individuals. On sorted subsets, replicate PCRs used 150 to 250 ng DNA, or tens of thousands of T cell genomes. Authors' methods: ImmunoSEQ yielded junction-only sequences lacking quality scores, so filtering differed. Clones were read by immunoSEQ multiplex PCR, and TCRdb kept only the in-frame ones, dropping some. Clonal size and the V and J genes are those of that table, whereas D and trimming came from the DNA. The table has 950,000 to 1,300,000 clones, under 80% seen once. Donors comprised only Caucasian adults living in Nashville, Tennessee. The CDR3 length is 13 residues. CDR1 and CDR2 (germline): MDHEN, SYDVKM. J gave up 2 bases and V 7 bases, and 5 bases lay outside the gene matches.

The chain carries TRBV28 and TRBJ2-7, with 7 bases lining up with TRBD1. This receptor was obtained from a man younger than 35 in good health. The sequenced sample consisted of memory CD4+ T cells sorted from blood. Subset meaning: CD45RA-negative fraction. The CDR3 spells CASTGTDAYEQYF. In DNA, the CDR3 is TGTGCCAGCACAGGGACAGATGCCTACGAGCAGTACTTC.